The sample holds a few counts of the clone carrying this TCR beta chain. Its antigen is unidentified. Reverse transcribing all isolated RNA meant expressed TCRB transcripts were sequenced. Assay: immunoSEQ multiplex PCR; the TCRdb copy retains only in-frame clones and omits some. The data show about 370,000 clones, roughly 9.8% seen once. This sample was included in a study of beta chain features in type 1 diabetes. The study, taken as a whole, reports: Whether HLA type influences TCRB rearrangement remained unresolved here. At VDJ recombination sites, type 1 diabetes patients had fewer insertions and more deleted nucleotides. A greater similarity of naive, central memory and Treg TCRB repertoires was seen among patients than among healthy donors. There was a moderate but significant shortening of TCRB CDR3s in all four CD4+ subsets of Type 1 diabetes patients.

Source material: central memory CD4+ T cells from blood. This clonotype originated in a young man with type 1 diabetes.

The CDR3 here is CSASGNQPQHF. The DNA of the CDR3 is TGCAGTGCTAGTGGGAATCAGCCCCAGCATTTT. The chain carries TRBV20-1 and TRBJ1-5; D unresolved. Per the germline V gene, CDR1 is DFQATT and CDR2 is SNEGSKA (reference sequence). Trimming stripped 3 bases from V and 4 bases from J, with 4 bases between. The CDR3 covers 11 residues.